This TCR beta chain was retrieved from a study of CD8 T cells in Susac syndrome. Random hexamers were used to reverse transcribe the RNA input (about 0.5 to 1 ug). TCRdb analysed the immunoSEQ multiplex PCR reads with MiXCR anew, one entry per CDR3 protein. Of about 170,000 distinct CDR3 sequences in the sample, approximately 93% were seen once. Germline trimming cut 4 bases from V and 5 bases from J; bases unmatched to any gene: 5. The CDR3 sequence is 14 residues long. The V gene's germline CDR1 is SGHAT and CDR2 FQNNGV. The sample taken for sequencing was CD4+ T cells from PBMCs. The sequence was collected from a human donor with multiple sclerosis. The chain employs TRBV11-2 and TRBJ1-1; the match to TRBD1 covers 9 bases. CDR3 DNA: TGTGCCAGCAGCTCTGGACAGGGGAGGACTGAAGCTTTCTTT. Protein: CASSSGQGRTEAFF.